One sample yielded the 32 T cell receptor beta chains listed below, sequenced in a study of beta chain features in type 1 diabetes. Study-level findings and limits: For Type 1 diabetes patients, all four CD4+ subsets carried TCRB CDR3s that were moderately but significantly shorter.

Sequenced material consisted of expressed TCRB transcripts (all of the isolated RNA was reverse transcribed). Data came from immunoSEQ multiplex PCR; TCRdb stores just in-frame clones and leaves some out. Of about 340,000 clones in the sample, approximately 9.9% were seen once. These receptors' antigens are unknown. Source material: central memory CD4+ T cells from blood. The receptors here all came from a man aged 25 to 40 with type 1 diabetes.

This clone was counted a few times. CDR3 protein: CATQSYTGELFF. DNA of the CDR3: TGTGCCACTCAGAGTTACACCGGGGAGCTGTTTTTT. The chain joins TRBV5-6 to TRBJ2-2; D unclear. The CDR3 loop spans 12 amino acids. Germline V gives CDR1 SGHDT, CDR2 YYEEEE. V was cut by 9 bases and J by 3 bases, with 9 bases left in between.

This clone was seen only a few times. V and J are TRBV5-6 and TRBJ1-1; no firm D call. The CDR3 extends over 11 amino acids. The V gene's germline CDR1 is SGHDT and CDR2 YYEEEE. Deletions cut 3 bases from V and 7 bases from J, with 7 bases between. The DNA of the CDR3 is TGTGCCAGCAGCTCACCGGTTGAAGCTTTCTTT. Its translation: CASSSPVEAFF.

CDR3 bases: TGTGCCAGCTCCCTAGCGGAGGACTACAATGAGCAGTTCTTC. Protein sequence: CASSLAEDYNEQFF. V gene TRBV6-5 combines with J gene TRBJ2-1; 7 bases match TRBD2. Per the germline V gene, CDR1 is MNHEY and CDR2 is SVGAGI. J was trimmed by 3 bases and V by 8 bases; bases with no gene match: 7. The CDR3 runs 14 residues.

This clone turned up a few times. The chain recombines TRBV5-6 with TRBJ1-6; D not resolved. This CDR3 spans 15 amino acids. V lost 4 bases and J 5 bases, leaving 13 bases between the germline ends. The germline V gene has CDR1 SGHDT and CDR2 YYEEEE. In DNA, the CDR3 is TGTGCCAGCAGCGTGAGAGATCTCCATAATTCACCCCTCCACTTT. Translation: CASSVRDLHNSPLHF.

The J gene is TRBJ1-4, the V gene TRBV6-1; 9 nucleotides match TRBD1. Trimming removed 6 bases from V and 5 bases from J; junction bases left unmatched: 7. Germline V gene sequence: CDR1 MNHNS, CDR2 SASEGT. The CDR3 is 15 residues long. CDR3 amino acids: CASRQTGGSNEKLFF. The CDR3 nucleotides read TGTGCCAGCAGGCAAACAGGGGGCTCGAATGAAAAACTGTTTTTT.

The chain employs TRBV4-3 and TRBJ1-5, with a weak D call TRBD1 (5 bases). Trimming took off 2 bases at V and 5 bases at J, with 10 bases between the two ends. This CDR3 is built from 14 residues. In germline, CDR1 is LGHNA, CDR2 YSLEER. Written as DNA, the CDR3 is TGCGCCAGCAGCCAATCTGGAGGGGATCAGCCCCAGCATTTT. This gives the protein CASSQSGGDQPQHF.

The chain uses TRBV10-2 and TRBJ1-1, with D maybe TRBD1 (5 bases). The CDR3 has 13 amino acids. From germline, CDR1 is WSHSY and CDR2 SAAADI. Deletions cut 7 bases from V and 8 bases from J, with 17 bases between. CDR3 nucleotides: TGCGCCAGCATTTTTACCACCGGGACCGAAGCTTTCTTT. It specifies CASIFTTGTEAFF.

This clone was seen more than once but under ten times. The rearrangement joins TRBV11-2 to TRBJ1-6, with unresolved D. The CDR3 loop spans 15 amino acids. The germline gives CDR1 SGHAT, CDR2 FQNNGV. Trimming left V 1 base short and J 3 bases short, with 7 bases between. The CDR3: CASSLGANYNSPLHF. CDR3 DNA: TGTGCCAGCAGCTTAGGGGCGAACTATAATTCACCCCTCCACTTT.

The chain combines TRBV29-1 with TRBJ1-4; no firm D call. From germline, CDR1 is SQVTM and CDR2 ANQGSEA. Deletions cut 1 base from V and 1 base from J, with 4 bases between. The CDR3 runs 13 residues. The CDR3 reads CSVEGGTNEKLFF. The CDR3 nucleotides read TGCAGCGTTGAAGGGGGAACTAATGAAAAACTGTTTTTT. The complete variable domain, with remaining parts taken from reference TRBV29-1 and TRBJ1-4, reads SAVISQKPSRDICQRGTSLTIQCQVDSQVTMMFWYRQQPGQSLTLIATANQGSEATYESGFVIDKFPISRPNLTFSTLTVSNMSPEDSSIYLCSVEGGTNEKLFFGSGTQLSVL.

Here the CDR3 DNA reads TGTGCCAGCAGCGTAGAAGGCAGGCGCCTCTCTGGAAACACCATATATTTT. Its protein product is CASSVEGRRLSGNTIYF. The J gene is TRBJ1-3, the V gene TRBV9, with D unclear. This CDR3 contains 17 residues. The V gene lost 0 bases and the J gene lost 0 bases, with 13 bases spanning the gap. The germline CDR1 and CDR2 sequences are SGDLS and YYNGEE.

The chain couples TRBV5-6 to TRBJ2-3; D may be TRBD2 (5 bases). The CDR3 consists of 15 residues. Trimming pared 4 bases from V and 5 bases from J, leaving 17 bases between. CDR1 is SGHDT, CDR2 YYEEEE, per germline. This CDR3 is CASSPGRGNGDTQYF. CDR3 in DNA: TGTGCCAGCAGCCCCGGCCGAGGGAACGGAGATACGCAGTATTTT. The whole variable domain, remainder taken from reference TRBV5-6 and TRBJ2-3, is DAGVTQSPTHLIKTRGQQVTLRCSPKSGHDTVSWYQQALGQGPQFIFQYYEEEERQRGNFPDRFSGHQFPNYSSELNVNALLLGDSALYLCASSPGRGNGDTQYFGPGTRLTVL.

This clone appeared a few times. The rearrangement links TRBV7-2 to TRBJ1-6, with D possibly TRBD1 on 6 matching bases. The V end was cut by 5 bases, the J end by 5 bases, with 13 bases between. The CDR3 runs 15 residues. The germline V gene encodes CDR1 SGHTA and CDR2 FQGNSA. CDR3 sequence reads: CASSIRTADNSPLHF. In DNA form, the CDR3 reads TGTGCCAGCAGCATCCGGACAGCCGATAATTCACCCCTCCACTTT.

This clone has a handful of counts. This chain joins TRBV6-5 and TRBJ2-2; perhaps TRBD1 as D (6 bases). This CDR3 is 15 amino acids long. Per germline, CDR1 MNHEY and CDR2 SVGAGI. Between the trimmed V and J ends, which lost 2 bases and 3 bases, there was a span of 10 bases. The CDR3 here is CASSYATGYTGELFF. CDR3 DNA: TGTGCCAGCAGTTACGCTACAGGGTACACCGGGGAGCTGTTTTTT.

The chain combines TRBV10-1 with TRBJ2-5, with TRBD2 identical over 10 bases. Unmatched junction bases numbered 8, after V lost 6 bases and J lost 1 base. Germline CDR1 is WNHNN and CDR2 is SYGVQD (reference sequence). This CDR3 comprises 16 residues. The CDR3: CASSAGLANLQETQYF. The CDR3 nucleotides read TGCGCCAGCAGCGCGGGACTAGCGAACCTCCAAGAGACCCAGTACTTC.

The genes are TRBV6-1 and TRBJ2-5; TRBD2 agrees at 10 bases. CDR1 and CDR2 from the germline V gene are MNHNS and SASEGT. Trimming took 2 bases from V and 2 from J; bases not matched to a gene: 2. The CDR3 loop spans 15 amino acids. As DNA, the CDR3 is TGTGCCAGCAGTGAAACTAGCGGGGAGCAAGAGACCCAGTACTTC. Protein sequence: CASSETSGEQETQYF.

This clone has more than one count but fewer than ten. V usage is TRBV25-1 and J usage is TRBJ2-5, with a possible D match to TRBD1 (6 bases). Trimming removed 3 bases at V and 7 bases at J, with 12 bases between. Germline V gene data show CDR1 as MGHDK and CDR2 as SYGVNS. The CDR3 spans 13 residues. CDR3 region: CASSEAGVGTQYF. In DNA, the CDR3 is TGTGCCAGCAGTGAGGCAGGGGTGGGGACCCAGTACTTC.

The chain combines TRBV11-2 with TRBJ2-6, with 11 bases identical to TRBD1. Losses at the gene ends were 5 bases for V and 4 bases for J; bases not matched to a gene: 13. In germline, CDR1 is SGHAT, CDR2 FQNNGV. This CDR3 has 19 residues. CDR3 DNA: TGTGCCAGCAGCCGTAACAGCGGACAGGGGGCGGGAGGGGCCAACGTCCTGACTTTC. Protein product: CASSRNSGQGAGGANVLTF.

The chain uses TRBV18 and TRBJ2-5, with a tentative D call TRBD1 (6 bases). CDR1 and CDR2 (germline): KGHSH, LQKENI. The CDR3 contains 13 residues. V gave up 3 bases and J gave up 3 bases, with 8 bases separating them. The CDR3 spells CASSPRTEETQYF. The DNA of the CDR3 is TGTGCCAGCTCACCCCGGACAGAAGAGACCCAGTACTTC.

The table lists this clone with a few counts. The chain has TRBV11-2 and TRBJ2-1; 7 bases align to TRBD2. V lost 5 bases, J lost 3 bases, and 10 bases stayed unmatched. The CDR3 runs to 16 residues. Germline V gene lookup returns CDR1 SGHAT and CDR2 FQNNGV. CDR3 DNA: TGTGCCAGCAGCGGGAGCCGTGGCGGGGGCTACAATGAGCAGTTCTTC. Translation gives CASSGSRGGGYNEQFF.

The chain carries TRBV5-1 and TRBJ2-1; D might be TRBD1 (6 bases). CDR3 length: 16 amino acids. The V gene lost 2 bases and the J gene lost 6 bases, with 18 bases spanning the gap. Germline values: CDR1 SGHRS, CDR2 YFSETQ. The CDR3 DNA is TGCGCCAGCAGCTTCGGACAGAGCAATATAGGCAATGAGCAGTTCTTC. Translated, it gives CASSFGQSNIGNEQFF.

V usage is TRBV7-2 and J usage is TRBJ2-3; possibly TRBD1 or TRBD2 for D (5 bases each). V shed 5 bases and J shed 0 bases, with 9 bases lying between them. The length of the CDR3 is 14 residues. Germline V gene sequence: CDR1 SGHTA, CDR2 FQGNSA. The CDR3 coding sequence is TGTGCCAGCAGCCTGGGGGTGAGCACAGATACGCAGTATTTT. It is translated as CASSLGVSTDTQYF.

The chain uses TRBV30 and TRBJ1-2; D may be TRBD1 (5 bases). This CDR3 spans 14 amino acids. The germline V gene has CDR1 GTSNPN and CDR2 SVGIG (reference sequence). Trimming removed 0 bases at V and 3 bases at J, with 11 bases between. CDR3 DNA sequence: TGTGCCTGGAGTGTAATGGGGCGCGACTATGGCTACACCTTC. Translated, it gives CAWSVMGRDYGYTF.

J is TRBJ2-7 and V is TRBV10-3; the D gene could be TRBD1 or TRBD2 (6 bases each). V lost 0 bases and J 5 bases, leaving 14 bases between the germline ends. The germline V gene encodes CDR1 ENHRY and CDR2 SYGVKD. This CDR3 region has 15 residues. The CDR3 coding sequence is TGTGCCATCAGTGAGTCATTACAGGGAGGCCACGAGCAGTACTTC. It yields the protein CAISESLQGGHEQYF.

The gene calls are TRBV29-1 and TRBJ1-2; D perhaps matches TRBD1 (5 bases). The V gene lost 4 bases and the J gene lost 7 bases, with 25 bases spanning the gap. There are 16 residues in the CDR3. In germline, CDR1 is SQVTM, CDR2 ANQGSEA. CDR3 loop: CSVALGDRELRGGYTF. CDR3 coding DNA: TGCAGCGTTGCTTTGGGGGATCGAGAACTCAGAGGTGGCTACACCTTC.

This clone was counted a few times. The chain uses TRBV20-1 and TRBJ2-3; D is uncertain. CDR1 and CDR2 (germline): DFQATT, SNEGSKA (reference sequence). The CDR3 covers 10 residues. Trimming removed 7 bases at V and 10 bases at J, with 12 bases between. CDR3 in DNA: TGCAGTGGGCTGAGAATATCGCAGTATTTT. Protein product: CSGLRISQYF.

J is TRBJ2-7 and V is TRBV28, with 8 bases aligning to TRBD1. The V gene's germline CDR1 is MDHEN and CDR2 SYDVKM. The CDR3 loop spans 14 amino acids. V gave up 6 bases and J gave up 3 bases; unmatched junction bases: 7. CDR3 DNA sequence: TGTGCCAGCAGGTTGACAGGGGTTCGCTACGAGCAGTACTTC. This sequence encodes CASRLTGVRYEQYF.

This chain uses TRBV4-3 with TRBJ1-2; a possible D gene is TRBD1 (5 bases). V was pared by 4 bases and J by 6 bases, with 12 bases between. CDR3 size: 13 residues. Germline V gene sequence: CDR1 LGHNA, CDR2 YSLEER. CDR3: CASSRGREDGYTF. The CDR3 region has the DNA TGCGCCAGCAGCCGGGGCCGGGAAGATGGCTACACCTTC.

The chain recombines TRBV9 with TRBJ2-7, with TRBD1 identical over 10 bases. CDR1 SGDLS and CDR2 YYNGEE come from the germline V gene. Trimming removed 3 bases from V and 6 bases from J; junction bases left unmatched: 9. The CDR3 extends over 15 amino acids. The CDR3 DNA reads TGTGCCAGCAGCGGACTTCCGGGACAGGGGAGCGAGCAGTACTTC. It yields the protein CASSGLPGQGSEQYF.

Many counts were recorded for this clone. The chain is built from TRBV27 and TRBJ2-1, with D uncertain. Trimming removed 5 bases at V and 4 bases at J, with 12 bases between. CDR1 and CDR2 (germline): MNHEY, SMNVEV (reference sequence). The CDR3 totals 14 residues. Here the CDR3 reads CASSLFRGYNEQFF. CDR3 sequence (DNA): TGTGCCAGCAGTCTTTTCAGAGGTTACAATGAGCAGTTCTTC.

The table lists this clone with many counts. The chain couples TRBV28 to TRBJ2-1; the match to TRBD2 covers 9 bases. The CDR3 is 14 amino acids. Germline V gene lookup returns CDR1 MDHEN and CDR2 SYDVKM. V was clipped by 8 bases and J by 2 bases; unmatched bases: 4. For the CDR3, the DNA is TGTGCCAGCGCGAGCGGGGGGACCTACAATGAGCAGTTCTTC. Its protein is CASASGGTYNEQFF.

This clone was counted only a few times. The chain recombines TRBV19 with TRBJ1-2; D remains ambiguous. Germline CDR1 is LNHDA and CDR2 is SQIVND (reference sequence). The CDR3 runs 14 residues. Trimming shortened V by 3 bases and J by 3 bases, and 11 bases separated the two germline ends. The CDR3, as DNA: TGTGCCAGTAGTATGCGGACCCAAGACTATGGCTACACCTTC. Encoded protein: CASSMRTQDYGYTF.

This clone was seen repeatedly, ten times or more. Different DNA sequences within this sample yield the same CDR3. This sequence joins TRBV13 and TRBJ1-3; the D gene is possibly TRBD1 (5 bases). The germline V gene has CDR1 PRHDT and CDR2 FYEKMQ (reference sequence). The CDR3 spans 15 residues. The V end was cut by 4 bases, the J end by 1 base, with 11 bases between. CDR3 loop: CASSSGGGSGNTIYF. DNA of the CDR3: TGTGCCAGCAGCTCAGGTGGGGGGTCTGGAAACACCATATATTTT. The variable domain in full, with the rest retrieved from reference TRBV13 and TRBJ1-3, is AAGVIQSPRHLIKEKRETATLKCYPIPRHDTVYWYQQGPGQDPQFLISFYEKMQSDKGSIPDRFSAQQFSDYHSELNMSSLELGDSALYFCASSSGGGSGNTIYFGEGSWLTVV.